This entry is about one T cell receptor beta chain. Its target is not known. The data are from a study of cytomegalovirus exposure and HLA in healthy donors. This CDR3 contains 17 residues. The primer mix had 60 Vbeta and 13 Jbeta primers. Sequencing was performed with immunoSEQ multiplex PCR; in TCRdb, only in-frame clones are kept and a portion is missing. The table has about 200,000 clones, approximately 82% seen once. Study outcomes and limitations: In a later analysis, at a false discovery rate of 0.05, 16,951 TCR beta sequences were associated with HLA alleles. Most subjects' HLA-A and HLA-B alleles were reportedly predicted from TCR beta sequences. Clonal expansion was found to be greater in HLA-associated TCR beta chains than in equally common others in a later analysis.

Sequenced sample: PBMCs. This receptor was obtained from a male donor in good health and CMV-seronegative. The rearrangement links TRBV1 to TRBJ1-3. TRBV1 is classified as a pseudogene. CDR3 region: CTSSHLGGTSSGNTIYF. The CDR3 DNA sequence: TGCACCAGCAGCCATCTGGGGGGGACGAGCTCTGGAAACACCATATATTTT.